Listed below are T cell receptor beta chains from one sample, sequenced in a study of blood T cell repertoires in COVID-19. Assay used: immunoSEQ multiplex PCR; TCRdb lists only in-frame clones, some missing. The sample yields approximately 130,000 clones, about 76% seen once. Sequenced sample: peripheral blood. These receptors all stem from a woman aged 55-70 years with active or convalescent COVID-19. Both conserved end residues are trimmed from each CDR3.

V gene	J gene	CDR3 protein
TRBV5-1	TRBJ1-4	ASSLRVGELEKLF
TRBV6-5	TRBJ1-5	ASKLQGALNQPQH
TRBV9	TRBJ1-6	ASSPRYNSPLH
TRBV7-8	TRBJ1-1	ASSPQGAVSTEAF
TRBV6-2/TRBV6-3	TRBJ2-3	ASSYRLAGADTQY
TRBV28	TRBJ1-2	ASSLVQNYGYT
TRBV3-1/TRBV3-2	TRBJ2-5	ASSPPGTGVKETQY
TRBV7-9	TRBJ1-5	ASSYGTGSNQPQH
TRBV29-1	TRBJ1-3	SVEISAGNTIY
TRBV15	TRBJ2-5	ATSRDAAGGTQY
TRBV18	TRBJ1-1	ASSNQGEAF
TRBV28	TRBJ1-5	ASSPLGQGYQPQH
TRBV27	TRBJ2-6	ASSVLGLAGFSSGANVLT